This T cell receptor beta chain is from a study of shared clonotypes between healthy human individuals. Overall study results and limits: Richness estimates generally favored naive over memory subsets.

Trimming removed 4 bases at V and 2 bases at J, with 18 bases between. Germline CDR1 reads MGHRA; CDR2 reads YSYEKL. CDR3 size: 16 residues. The sample holds one count of this clone. Its specificity is not known. Produced via immunoSEQ multiplex PCR; TCRdb's table is partial and in-frame only. Of 2.3 million or so clones listed, just over 90% are singletons. This chain connects TRBV4-1 to TRBJ2-7; maybe TRBD1 (6 bases). The receptor was isolated from a man aged 18 to 30 in good health. Some clones in this sample may be carry-over from other donors' samples. Specimen: naive CD4+ T cells from PBMCs. The subset is: CD45RA+ positively selected. The CDR3 loop reads CASSPDPWTDTYEQYF. The CDR3, as DNA: TGCGCCAGCAGCCCGGATCCTTGGACAGATACCTACGAGCAGTACTTC.